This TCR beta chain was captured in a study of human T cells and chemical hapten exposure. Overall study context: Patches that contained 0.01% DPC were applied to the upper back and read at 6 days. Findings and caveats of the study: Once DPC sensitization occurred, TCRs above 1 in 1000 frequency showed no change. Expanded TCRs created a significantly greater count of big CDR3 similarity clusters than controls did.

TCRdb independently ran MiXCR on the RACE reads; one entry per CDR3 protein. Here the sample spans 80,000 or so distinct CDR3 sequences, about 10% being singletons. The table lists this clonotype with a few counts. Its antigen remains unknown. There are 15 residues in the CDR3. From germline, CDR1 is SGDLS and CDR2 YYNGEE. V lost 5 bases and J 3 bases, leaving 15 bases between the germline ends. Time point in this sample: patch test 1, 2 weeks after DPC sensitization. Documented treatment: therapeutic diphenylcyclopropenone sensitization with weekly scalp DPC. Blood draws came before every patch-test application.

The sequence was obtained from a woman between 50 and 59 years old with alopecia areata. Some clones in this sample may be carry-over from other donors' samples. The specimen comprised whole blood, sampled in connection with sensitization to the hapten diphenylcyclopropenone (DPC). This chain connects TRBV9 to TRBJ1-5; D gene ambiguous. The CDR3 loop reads CASSSTGENNQPQHF. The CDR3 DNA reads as TGTGCCAGCAGTTCCACTGGGGAGAACAATCAGCCCCAGCATTTT.